This T cell receptor beta chain was retrieved from a study of blood T cell repertoires in COVID-19. TCRdb's table, derived via immunoSEQ multiplex PCR, lists solely in-frame clones and lacks some. The sample includes approximately 270,000 clones, 85% to 90% seen only once; the top ten take roughly 1.9%. Cohorts were assigned according to the clinical history that participants reported. The TCR comes from a woman aged 55-70 years who had recovered from COVID-19. Sample: PBMCs or T cells enriched from blood (not recorded which).

The CDR3 sequence is CASSWYGEAFF. CDR3 nucleotides: TGTGCCAGCAGTTGGTACGGTGAAGCTTTCTTT. The chain joins TRBV28 to TRBJ1-1, with D unclear. The CDR3 length is 11 residues. Trimming left V 4 bases short and J 7 bases short, with 7 bases between. The germline gives CDR1 MDHEN, CDR2 SYDVKM.